This TCR beta chain was captured by sequencing in a study of follicular helper T cells after annual influenza vaccination. Findings and caveats of the study: Productive TCRB sequences came from only roughly 9.5-22% of cells. Day 7 ICOS+CD38+ clones were most often found later in ICOS-CD38- cTfh cells.

Regarding this clone: Its specificity is unknown.

Noted time point: 2014-2015 season, 7 days after vaccination. Adults were given seasonal inactivated influenza vaccine, and blood CD4 subsets were sorted before and after vaccination. Between roughly 40 and 100 mL of blood was drawn per time point. Germline V gene data show CDR1 as ENHRY and CDR2 as SYGVKD. V shed 5 bases and J shed 1 base, with 8 bases lying between them. The CDR3 length is 13 residues. This table comes from immunoSEQ multiplex PCR, and its TCRdb copy is limited to in-frame clones, with some not included. The sample carries 6,500 to 8,500 clones, roughly 83% recorded once. This sequence was found in an adult who received the influenza vaccine. The gene calls are TRBV10-3 and TRBJ2-5; D might be TRBD2 (6 bases). Sequencing used CXCR5+ CD38- circulating T follicular helper cells from blood, obtained 7 days after influenza vaccination. The sample's subset: circulating Tfh, non-naive CD4+CXCR5+PD-1+ (ICOS+CD38+ or ICOS-CD38-). As DNA, the CDR3 is TGTGCCATCAGTCCGGGGGTCCAAGAGACCCAGTACTTC. Amino acid sequence: CAISPGVQETQYF.